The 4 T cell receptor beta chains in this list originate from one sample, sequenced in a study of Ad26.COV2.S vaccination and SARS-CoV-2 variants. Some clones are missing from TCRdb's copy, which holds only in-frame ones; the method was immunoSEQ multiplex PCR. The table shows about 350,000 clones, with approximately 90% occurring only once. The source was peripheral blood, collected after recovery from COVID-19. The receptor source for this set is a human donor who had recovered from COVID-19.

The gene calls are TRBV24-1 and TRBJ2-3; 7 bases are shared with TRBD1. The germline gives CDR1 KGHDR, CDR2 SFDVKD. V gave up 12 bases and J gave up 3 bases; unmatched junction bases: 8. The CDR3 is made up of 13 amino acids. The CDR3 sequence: CAFGQVGTDTQYF. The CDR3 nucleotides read TGTGCCTTCGGACAGGTTGGGACAGATACGCAGTATTTT.

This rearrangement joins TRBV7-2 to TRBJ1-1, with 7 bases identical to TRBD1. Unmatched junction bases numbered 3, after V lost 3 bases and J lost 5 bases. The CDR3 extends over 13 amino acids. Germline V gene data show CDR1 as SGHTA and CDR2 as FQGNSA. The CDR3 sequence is CASSLDRLTEAFF. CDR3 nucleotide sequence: TGTGCCAGCAGCTTGGACAGGCTGACTGAAGCTTTCTTT.

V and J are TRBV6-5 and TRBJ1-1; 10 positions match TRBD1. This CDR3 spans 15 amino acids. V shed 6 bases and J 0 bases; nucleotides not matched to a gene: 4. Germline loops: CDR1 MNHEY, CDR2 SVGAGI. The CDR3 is CASSQDRGMNTEAFF. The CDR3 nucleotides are TGTGCCAGCAGCCAGGACAGGGGGATGAACACTGAAGCTTTCTTT.

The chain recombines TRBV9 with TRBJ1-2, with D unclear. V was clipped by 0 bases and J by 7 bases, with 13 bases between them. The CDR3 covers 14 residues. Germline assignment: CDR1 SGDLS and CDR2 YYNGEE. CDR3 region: CASSVDIIPGGYTF. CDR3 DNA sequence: TGTGCCAGCAGCGTAGACATTATTCCTGGTGGCTACACCTTC.